The 25 T cell receptor beta chains presented below share a single source sample, sequenced in a study of T cell responses to AZD1222 COVID-19 vaccine. TCRdb keeps only in-frame clones here, not all; method: immunoSEQ multiplex PCR. This sample has about 120,000 clones, with around 90% found just once. The sample here was peripheral blood, taken on day 0 of AZD1222 vaccination. Receptor source: an adult in good health.

The V and J genes are TRBV4-3 and TRBJ1-3; D not resolved. The CDR3 is made up of 14 amino acids. V was pared by 0 bases and J by 4 bases, with 7 bases between. CDR1 and CDR2 from the germline V gene are LGHNA and YSLEER. For the CDR3, the DNA is TGCGCCAGCAGCCAAGATCAATCCGGAAACACCATATATTTT. It codes for CASSQDQSGNTIYF.

V is TRBV7-2 and J is TRBJ2-6, with TRBD1 matching 8 bases. Unmatched junction bases numbered 10, after V lost 7 bases and J lost 2 bases. CDR1 and CDR2 from the germline V gene are SGHTA and FQGNSA. This CDR3 is built from 17 residues. CDR3 nucleotides: TGTGCCAGCACCCCCCAGCAGGGGGCGCCTGGGGCCAACGTCCTGACTTTC. Amino acids: CASTPQQGAPGANVLTF.

The chain carries TRBV4-1 and TRBJ1-4; 9 positions agree with TRBD1. Germline V lookup: CDR1 MGHRA, CDR2 YSYEKL. This CDR3 comprises 16 residues. Trimming cost V 4 bases and J 2 bases; bases outside gene matches: 5. The CDR3 loop is CASSLGQGRTNEKLFF. The CDR3 DNA follows: TGCGCCAGCAGCCTCGGACAGGGGAGGACTAATGAAAAACTGTTTTTT.

The V and J genes are TRBV7-8 and TRBJ2-7; the D gene is possibly TRBD2 (6 bases). CDR3 length: 16 amino acids. Germline-derived CDR1 and CDR2 are SGHVS and FQNEAQ. V was clipped by 0 bases and J by 0 bases, with 12 bases between them. The CDR3 reads CASSLAGGLSSYEQYF. The DNA of the CDR3 is TGTGCCAGCAGCTTAGCGGGAGGACTGAGCTCCTACGAGCAGTACTTC. The variable domain in full, with the rest retrieved from reference TRBV7-8 and TRBJ2-7, is GAGVSQSPRYKVAKRGQDVALRCDPISGHVSLFWYQQALGQGPEFLTYFQNEAQLDKSGLPSDRFFAERPEGSVSTLKIQRTQQEDSAVYLCASSLAGGLSSYEQYFGPGTRLTVT.

This chain links TRBV6-2 or TRBV6-3 with TRBJ2-7; no reliable D call. Trimming removed 5 bases from V and 3 bases from J, with 11 bases in between. Germline V gene data show CDR1 as MNHEY and CDR2 as SVGEGT. CDR3 length: 13 residues. The chain's CDR3 is CASSLLTSYEQYF. CDR3 coding DNA: TGTGCCAGCAGTCTACTAACCAGCTACGAGCAGTACTTC.

The chain has TRBV28 and TRBJ1-3, with D perhaps matching TRBD1 (5 bases). CDR1 and CDR2 (germline): MDHEN, SYDVKM. The CDR3 runs 15 residues. With 3 bases removed from V and 3 bases from J, the gap between germline ends came to 12 bases. CDR3 in amino acids: CASSFSGISGNTIYF. For the CDR3, the DNA is TGTGCCAGCAGTTTTTCAGGGATTAGTGGAAACACCATATATTTT.

The genes are TRBV18 and TRBJ2-1; 7 bases map to TRBD2. The ends lost 0 bases at V and 7 bases at J; junction bases unmatched: 9. This CDR3 region has 16 residues. The germline gives CDR1 KGHSH, CDR2 LQKENI. CDR3 sequence: CASSPPNAREANEQFF. The CDR3 DNA is TGTGCCAGCTCACCACCGAACGCTCGGGAGGCGAATGAGCAGTTCTTC.

The rearrangement uses TRBV6-5 and TRBJ1-1, with D unclear. The ends were cut back, 2 bases at V and 0 bases at J, with 7 bases in the middle. The CDR3 is 14 amino acids. Germline-derived CDR1 and CDR2 are MNHEY and SVGAGI. CDR3 bases: TGTGCCAGCAGTTACGGTCCCTTGAACACTGAAGCTTTCTTT. Its protein is CASSYGPLNTEAFF.

The V and J genes are TRBV5-4 and TRBJ1-2, with D perhaps TRBD1 (6 bases). The germline V gene encodes CDR1 SGHNT and CDR2 YYREEE (reference sequence). Trimming pared 4 bases from V and 7 bases from J, leaving 20 bases between. There are 15 residues in the CDR3. CDR3 coding DNA: TGTGCCAGCAGCCTTCCTGGACAGACTTTGGGTGGCTACACCTTC. This gives the protein CASSLPGQTLGGYTF.

The chain joins TRBV5-3 to TRBJ1-3; a possible D gene is TRBD1 (5 bases). TRBV5-3 is filed as an ORF, its function uncertain. This CDR3 is 16 amino acids long. V was cut by 0 bases and J by 0 bases, with 10 bases left in between. The CDR3 loop is CARSLARQGSGNTIYF. CDR3 DNA sequence: TGTGCCAGAAGCTTGGCCAGGCAGGGCTCTGGAAACACCATATATTTT.

This clone has only a few counts. The rearrangement links TRBV12-3 or TRBV12-4 to TRBJ1-5; D not certain. The V end was cut by 3 bases, the J end by 8 bases, with 11 bases between. The CDR3 contains 13 residues. CDR3 residues: CASSFSFTEPQHF. DNA for the CDR3: TGTGCCAGCAGTTTCAGTTTTACGGAGCCCCAGCATTTT.

The chain carries TRBV28 and TRBJ1-1; 8 positions agree with TRBD1. The CDR3 totals 13 residues. CDR1 and CDR2 (germline): MDHEN, SYDVKM. The trim removed 10 bases at V and 5 bases at J, leaving 9 bases unmatched. CDR3 nucleotides: TGTGCCATCTTAGGACAGGGCAGAACTGAAGCTTTCTTT. This sequence encodes CAILGQGRTEAFF. Full variable domain (rest looked up from reference TRBV28 and TRBJ1-1): DVKVTQSSRYLVKRTGEKVFLECVQDMDHENMFWYRQDPGLGLRLIYFSYDVKMKEKGDIPEGYSVSREKKERFSLILESASTNQTSMYLCAILGQGRTEAFFGQGTRLTVV.

This chain connects TRBV4-3 to TRBJ1-6; TRBD1 aligns across 12 bases. From germline, CDR1 is LGHNA and CDR2 YSLEER. CDR3 length: 19 amino acids. V shed 4 bases and J 1 base; nucleotides not matched to a gene: 8. In DNA form, the CDR3 reads TGCGCCAGCAGCCCGGTGGGGACAGGGGGCACATCCTATAATTCACCCCTCCACTTT. Amino acid sequence: CASSPVGTGGTSYNSPLHF.

CDR3 coding DNA: TGTGCCTGGAGTCGGGCTCGGTCACCCCTCCACTTT. Amino acids: CAWSRARSPLHF. The chain couples TRBV30 to TRBJ1-6; unclear D gene. V dropped 2 bases and J dropped 10 bases, with 9 bases sitting between them. Germline values: CDR1 GTSNPN, CDR2 SVGIG (reference sequence). CDR3 length: 12 amino acids.

The rearrangement links TRBV6-5 to TRBJ1-1, with D unresolved. Germline CDR1 reads MNHEY; CDR2 reads SVGAGI. CDR3 length equals 16 residues. Trimming took 2 bases from V and 0 from J, leaving 13 bases between them. The CDR3 here is CASSYGFNRVNTEAFF. CDR3 coding DNA: TGTGCCAGCAGTTACGGGTTTAACAGAGTGAACACTGAAGCTTTCTTT.

The V and J genes are TRBV3-1 (or the pseudogene TRBV3-2) and TRBJ2-1; D may be TRBD1 or TRBD2 (6 bases each). Germline V gene data show CDR1 as LGHDT and CDR2 as YNNKEL (reference sequence). The length of the CDR3 is 15 residues. V was pared by 1 base and J by 6 bases, with 13 bases between. The CDR3: CASSQGGAGANEQFF. Written as DNA, the CDR3 is TGTGCCAGCAGCCAAGGGGGGGCAGGTGCCAATGAGCAGTTCTTC.

This sequence joins TRBV7-2 and TRBJ1-6; no definite D call. V lost 2 bases to trimming and J lost 0 bases, with 14 bases between them. The V gene's germline CDR1 is SGHTA and CDR2 FQGNSA. CDR3 length: 18 amino acids. CDR3 region: CASSLRAGYSSYNSPLHF. Written as DNA, the CDR3 is TGTGCCAGCAGCTTAAGGGCAGGATATAGCTCCTATAATTCACCCCTCCACTTT.

V usage is TRBV2 and J usage is TRBJ1-1; D unresolved. The CDR3 runs to 12 residues. Germline lookup yields CDR1 SNHLY and CDR2 FYNNEI. CDR3 region: CVSLQRNTEAFF. The CDR3 coding sequence is TGTGTCTCCCTACAGCGGAACACTGAAGCTTTCTTT.

The V gene is TRBV7-2, the J gene TRBJ1-3, with TRBD1 matching over 11 bases. The germline gives CDR1 SGHTA, CDR2 FQGNSA. The CDR3 sequence is 15 residues long. J lost 4 bases, V lost 5 bases, and 4 bases had no gene match. The DNA for the CDR3 is TGTGCCAGCAGCGGACAGGGGGCGCAGGGAAACACCATATATTTT. Protein product: CASSGQGAQGNTIYF.

The chain uses TRBV29-1 and TRBJ2-3; TRBD1 aligns across 9 bases. This CDR3 is 14 amino acids long. V shed 4 bases and J 6 bases; nucleotides not matched to a gene: 8. CDR1 and CDR2 (germline): SQVTM, ANQGSEA. CDR3: CSVVGTGTWDTQYF. The CDR3, as DNA: TGCAGCGTTGTGGGGACAGGGACATGGGATACGCAGTATTTT.

Points on this clone: This may come from a read error, since a much larger clone is one base off. The sample carries other DNA sequences with the same CDR3. This rearrangement joins TRBV7-6 to TRBJ2-5, with TRBD2 as a possible D gene (5 bases). Deletions cut 5 bases from V and 2 bases from J, with 9 bases between. Germline V CDR1 and CDR2: SGHVS, FNYEAQ. CDR3 size: 13 residues. This CDR3 is CASSRGRQETQYF. CDR3 DNA: TGTGCCAGCAGCCGAGGGCGGCAAGAGACCCAGTACTTC.

The CDR3 DNA is TGTGCCAGCAGTTTGGGGCATTATGGCTACACCTTC. Its translation: CASSLGHYGYTF. This chain joins TRBV12-3 or TRBV12-4 and TRBJ1-2, with a weak D call TRBD1 (5 bases). The ends were cut back, 3 bases at V and 5 bases at J, with 7 bases in the middle. The CDR3 length is 12 residues.

The chain combines TRBV7-2 with TRBJ1-2; the D is unclear. Trimming took 0 bases from V and 5 from J, leaving 10 bases between them. This CDR3 spans 14 amino acids. Germline V lookup: CDR1 SGHTA, CDR2 FQGNSA. CDR3 coding DNA: TGTGCCAGCAGCTTAGCGGGAGGGAGATATGGCTACACCTTC. This encodes CASSLAGGRYGYTF.

This clone was seen more than once but under ten times. V usage is TRBV9 and J usage is TRBJ2-5; 8 nucleotides align to TRBD2. The CDR3 is 15 residues long. V lost 0 bases and J lost 4; bases outside the gene matches: 5. Germline loops: CDR1 SGDLS, CDR2 YYNGEE. CDR3 sequence reads: CASSVGDGRGETQYF. In DNA, the CDR3 is TGTGCCAGCAGCGTAGGTGACGGGAGGGGAGAGACCCAGTACTTC.

The table lists this clone with a few counts. The chain links TRBV6-5 to TRBJ2-7; no clear D gene. CDR3 size: 14 residues. The V and J ends lost 6 bases and 2 bases respectively, with 14 bases between them. Germline V gene data show CDR1 as MNHEY and CDR2 as SVGAGI. In nucleotides, the CDR3 is TGTGCCAGCAGCCGTCAGGTAGTACCCTACGAGCAGTACTTC. It codes for CASSRQVVPYEQYF.